Below are 15 T cell receptor beta chains sequenced from a single sample in a study of human CD8 memory T cell subsets. Generation of TCR beta libraries used UMI-labeled 5' RACE. Each CDR3 protein gets one entry in TCRdb, which reprocessed the 5' RACE reads and gives no DNA. This table lists 19,000 or so distinct CDR3 sequences. Material: CD8+ stem-like memory T cells (TSCM and TCM) sorted from PBMCs. Subset denoted: stem-like memory CD8 T cells (TSTEM), CCR7+ PD-1- TIGIT-. The receptor source for this set is a human donor in good health.

CDR3 protein: CSARGRASYEQYF. V and J are TRBV20-1 and TRBJ2-7. The CDR3 runs to 13 residues. CDR1 DFQATT and CDR2 SNEGSKA come from the germline V gene (reference sequence).

The chain has TRBV29-1 and TRBJ2-1. This CDR3 is built from 14 residues. Per the germline V gene, CDR1 is SQVTM and CDR2 is ANQGSEA. The CDR3 region is CSVLQDSSYNEQFF.

CDR3: CASSQDVSGGASNTQYF. J is TRBJ2-3 and V is TRBV4-2; TCRdb selects TRBD2, and the lack of DNA leaves this call unchecked. Germline CDR1 and CDR2: LGHNA and YNFKEQ. This CDR3 region has 17 residues.

The chain uses TRBV20-1 and TRBJ2-1; TCRdb lists TRBD2, though no DNA is available to test this call. Germline V lookup: CDR1 DFQATT, CDR2 SNEGSKA (reference sequence). There are 14 residues in the CDR3. CDR3 residues: CSASIAGAVYEQFF.

V usage is TRBV12-3 or TRBV12-4 and J usage is TRBJ1-2; TCRdb names TRBD1, which stays unverified in the absence of DNA. The CDR3 totals 13 residues. The CDR3 region is CASSTGQNYGYTF.

This clonotype counts as medium-sized by frequency. This chain uses TRBV19 with TRBJ2-1; checking the TCRdb D call of TRBD1 is not possible without DNA. CDR1 and CDR2 (germline): LNHDA, SQIVND (reference sequence). CDR3 size: 13 residues. The CDR3 sequence is CASSLAGGNEQFF.

This rearrangement joins TRBV7-2 to TRBJ2-3; TCRdb indicates TRBD1, and absent DNA this call remains unverified. The V gene's germline CDR1 is SGHTA and CDR2 FQGNSA. CDR3 length equals 15 residues. CDR3 amino acids: CASSPRDSATDTQYF.

This clonotype shows up as medium-sized by frequency. This chain uses TRBV29-1 with TRBJ2-7; TCRdb's assignment of TRBD2 cannot be checked, as there is no DNA. This CDR3 region has 13 residues. CDR1 and CDR2 (germline): SQVTM, ANQGSEA. CDR3 in amino acids: CSVVWREAYEQYF.

The chain uses TRBV20-1 and TRBJ2-1. Germline-derived CDR1 and CDR2 are DFQATT and SNEGSKA (reference sequence). There are 15 residues in the CDR3. CDR3 in amino acids: CSARDVAGSYNEQFF.

V is TRBV3-1 and J is TRBJ2-2; TCRdb reports TRBD1, a call that lacks DNA to check it against. Looked up from germline, CDR1 is LGHDT and CDR2 is YNNKEL (reference sequence). CDR3 length: 17 amino acids. CDR3 sequence: CASSQATGTGNTGELFF.

The chain combines TRBV29-1 with TRBJ1-1; the TRBD1 assignment by TCRdb is unverifiable without DNA. CDR3 size: 16 residues. From germline, CDR1 is SQVTM and CDR2 ANQGSEA. The CDR3 loop reads CSVEGGRGRGIPEAFF.

V gene TRBV20-1 combines with J gene TRBJ2-5; TCRdb designates TRBD2, a call that cannot be tested without DNA. Germline assignment: CDR1 DFQATT and CDR2 SNEGSKA (reference sequence). This CDR3 contains 12 residues. The CDR3 region is CSAPASTETQYF.

The V and J genes are TRBV6-2 or TRBV6-3 and TRBJ2-7; TCRdb lists TRBD1, though no DNA is available to test this call. Per the germline V gene, CDR1 is MNHEY and CDR2 is SVGEGT. This CDR3 spans 14 amino acids. The CDR3 region is CASSYGQGSYEQYF.

The gene calls are TRBV6-5 and TRBJ2-2; absent DNA, TCRdb's TRBD1 call cannot be checked. The CDR3 is 19 amino acids. Looked up from germline, CDR1 is MNHEY and CDR2 is SVGAGI. The CDR3 protein is CASSYQLRRQGGNTGELFF.

V and J are TRBV7-2 and TRBJ2-3; TCRdb's assignment of TRBD1 cannot be checked, as there is no DNA. Germline V CDR1 and CDR2: SGHTA, FQGNSA. This CDR3 contains 15 residues. The CDR3 here is CASSTREDRTDTQYF.